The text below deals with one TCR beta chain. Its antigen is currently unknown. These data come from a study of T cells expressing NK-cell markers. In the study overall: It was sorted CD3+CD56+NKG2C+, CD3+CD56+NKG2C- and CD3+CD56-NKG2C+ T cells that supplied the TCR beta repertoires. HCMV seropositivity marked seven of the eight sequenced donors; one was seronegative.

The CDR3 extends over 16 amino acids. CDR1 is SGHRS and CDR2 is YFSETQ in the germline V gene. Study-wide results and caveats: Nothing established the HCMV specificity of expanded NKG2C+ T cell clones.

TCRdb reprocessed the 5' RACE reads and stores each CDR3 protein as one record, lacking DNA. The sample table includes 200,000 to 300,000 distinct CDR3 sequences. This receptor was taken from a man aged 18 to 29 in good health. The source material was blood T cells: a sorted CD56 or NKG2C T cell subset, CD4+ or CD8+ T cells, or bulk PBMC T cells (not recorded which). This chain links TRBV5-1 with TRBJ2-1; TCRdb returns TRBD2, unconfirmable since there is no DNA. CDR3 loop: CASSPGLGDEYNEQFF.